This T cell receptor beta chain originates from a study of OX40 agonist ivuxolimab in advanced cancers. This clone has a single count. TCRdb's copy holds only in-frame clones and misses some; the assay was immunoSEQ multiplex PCR. The sample yields approximately 38,000 clones, 92% seen once. Looked up from germline, CDR1 is LNHDA and CDR2 is SQIVND (reference sequence). CDR3 length: 13 amino acids. V lost 8 bases to trimming and J lost 0 bases, with 10 bases between them. The chain is built from TRBV19 and TRBJ1-1; D is possibly TRBD1 (5 bases). This clonotype originated in an adult with an advanced solid tumor such as melanoma, head and neck, liver or kidney cancer. The specimen comprised CD4+ or CD8+ T cells sorted from blood, sampled in a trial of the OX40 agonist ivuxolimab. As DNA, the CDR3 is TGTGCCAGTTGCGCAGGGTTGAACACTGAAGCTTTCTTT. This codes for CASCAGLNTEAFF.